This T cell receptor (beta chain) was observed in a study of metastatic and nonmetastatic thyroid tumors. Study-wide context: Repertoires were compared across blood and tumor or nodule tissue from malignant and benign thyroid patients.

Per the study methods: Across clinicopathological groups, CDR3 differences served as the basis for building a distant-metastasis classifier for papillary thyroid cancer. MiXCR re-clonotyped the PCR reads for TCRdb. These V and J calls originate from TCRdb's pipeline instead of the authors' own analysis. This sample has tens of thousands of clones, with roughly 26% found just once. Trimming removed 2 bases at V and 4 bases at J, with 15 bases between. Germline V gene sequence: CDR1 DFQATT, CDR2 SNEGSKA (reference sequence). The CDR3 runs to 15 residues. The table lists this clone with many counts. Patients were all untreated before their thyroid surgery.

This chain links TRBV20-1 with TRBJ2-1; weak D call: TRBD2 (7 bases). The clonotype originates from a female donor with papillary thyroid cancer or a benign thyroid nodule (not recorded which). Some clones in this sample may be carry-over from other donors' samples. Specimen: tumor tissue. The chain's CDR3 is CSARSRGGLYNEQFF. The CDR3 DNA reads TGCAGTGCTAGATCGCGCGGGGGCCTGTACAATGAGCAGTTCTTC.